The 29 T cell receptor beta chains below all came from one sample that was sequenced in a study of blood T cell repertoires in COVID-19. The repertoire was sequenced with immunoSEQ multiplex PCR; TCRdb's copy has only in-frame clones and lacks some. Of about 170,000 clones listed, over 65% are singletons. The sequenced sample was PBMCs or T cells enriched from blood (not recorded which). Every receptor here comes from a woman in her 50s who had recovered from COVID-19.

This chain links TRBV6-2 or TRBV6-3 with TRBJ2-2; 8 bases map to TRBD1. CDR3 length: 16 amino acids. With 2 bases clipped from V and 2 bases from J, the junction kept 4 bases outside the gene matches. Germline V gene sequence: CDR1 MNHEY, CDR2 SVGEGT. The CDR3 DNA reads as TGTGCCAGCAGTTACCGAGCAGGGGGCAACACCGGGGAGCTGTTTTTT. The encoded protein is CASSYRAGGNTGELFF.

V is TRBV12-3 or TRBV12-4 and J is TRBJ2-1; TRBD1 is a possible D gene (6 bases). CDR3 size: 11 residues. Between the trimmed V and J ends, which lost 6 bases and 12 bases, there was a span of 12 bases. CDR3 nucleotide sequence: TGTGCCAGCAGCACAGGGAACGGGCAGTTCTTC. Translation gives CASSTGNGQFF.

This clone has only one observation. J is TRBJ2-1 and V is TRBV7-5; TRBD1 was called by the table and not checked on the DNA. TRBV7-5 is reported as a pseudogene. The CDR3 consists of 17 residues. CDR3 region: CVRSSQGALRSYNEQFF. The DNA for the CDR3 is TGTGTCAGAAGCAGCCAGGGGGCTCTGCGCTCCTACAATGAGCAGTTCTTC.

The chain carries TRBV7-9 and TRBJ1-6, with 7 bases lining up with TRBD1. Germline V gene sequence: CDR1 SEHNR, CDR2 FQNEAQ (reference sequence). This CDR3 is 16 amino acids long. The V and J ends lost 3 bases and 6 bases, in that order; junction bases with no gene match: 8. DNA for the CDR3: TGTGCCAGCAGCTTGGCCGGGACAGTGCCTAATTCACCCCTCCACTTT. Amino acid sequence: CASSLAGTVPNSPLHF. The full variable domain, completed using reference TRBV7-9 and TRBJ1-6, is DTGVSQNPRHKITKRGQNVTFRCDPISEHNRLYWYRQTLGQGPEFLTYFQNEAQLEKSRLLSDRFSAERPKGSFSTLEIQRTEQGDSAMYLCASSLAGTVPNSPLHFGNGTRLTVT.

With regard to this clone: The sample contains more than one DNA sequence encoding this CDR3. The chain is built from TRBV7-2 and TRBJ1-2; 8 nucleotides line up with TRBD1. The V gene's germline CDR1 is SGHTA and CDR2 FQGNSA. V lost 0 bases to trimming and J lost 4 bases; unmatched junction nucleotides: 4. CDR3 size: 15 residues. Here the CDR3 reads CASSLAGQGSYGYTF. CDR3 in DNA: TGTGCCAGCAGCTTAGCAGGACAGGGTTCCTATGGCTACACCTTC.

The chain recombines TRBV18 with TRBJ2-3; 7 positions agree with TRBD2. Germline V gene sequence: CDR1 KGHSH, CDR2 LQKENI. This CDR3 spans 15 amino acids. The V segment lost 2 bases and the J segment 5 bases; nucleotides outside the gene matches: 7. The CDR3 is CASSPLAGALDTQYF. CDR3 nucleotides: TGTGCCAGCTCACCATTGGCGGGAGCTCTAGATACGCAGTATTTT.

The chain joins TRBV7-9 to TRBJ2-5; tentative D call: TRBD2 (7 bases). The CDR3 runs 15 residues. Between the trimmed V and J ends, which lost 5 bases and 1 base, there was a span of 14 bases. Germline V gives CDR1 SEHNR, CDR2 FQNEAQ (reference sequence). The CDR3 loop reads CASSLGGGPQETQYF. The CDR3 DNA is TGTGCCAGCAGCCTGGGGGGGGGCCCCCAAGAGACCCAGTACTTC.

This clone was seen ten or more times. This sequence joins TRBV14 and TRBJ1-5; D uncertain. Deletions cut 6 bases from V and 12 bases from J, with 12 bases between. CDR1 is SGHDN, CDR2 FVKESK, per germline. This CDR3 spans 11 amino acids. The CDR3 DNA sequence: TGTGCCAGCAGACGCGGGGATAACCAGCATTTT. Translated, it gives CASRRGDNQHF.

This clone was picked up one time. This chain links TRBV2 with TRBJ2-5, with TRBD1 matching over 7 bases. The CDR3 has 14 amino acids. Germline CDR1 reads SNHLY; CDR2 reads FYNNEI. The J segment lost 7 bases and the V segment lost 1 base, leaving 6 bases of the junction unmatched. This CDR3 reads CASSEETGPRTQYF. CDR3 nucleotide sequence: TGTGCCAGCAGTGAAGAGACAGGGCCCCGGACCCAGTACTTC.

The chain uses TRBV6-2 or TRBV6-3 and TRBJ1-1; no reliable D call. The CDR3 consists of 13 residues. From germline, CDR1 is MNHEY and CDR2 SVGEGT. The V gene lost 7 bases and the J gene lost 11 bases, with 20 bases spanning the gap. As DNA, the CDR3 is TGTGCCAGCAACCCCAACACTGCGGCCGCGGCTTTCTTT. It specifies CASNPNTAAAAFF.

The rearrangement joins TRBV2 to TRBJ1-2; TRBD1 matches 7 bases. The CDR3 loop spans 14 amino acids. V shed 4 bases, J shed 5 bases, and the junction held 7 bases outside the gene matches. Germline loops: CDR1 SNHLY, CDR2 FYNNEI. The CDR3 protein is CASSGGGRSYGYTF. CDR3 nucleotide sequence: TGTGCCAGCAGTGGAGGGGGCCGGTCGTATGGCTACACCTTC.

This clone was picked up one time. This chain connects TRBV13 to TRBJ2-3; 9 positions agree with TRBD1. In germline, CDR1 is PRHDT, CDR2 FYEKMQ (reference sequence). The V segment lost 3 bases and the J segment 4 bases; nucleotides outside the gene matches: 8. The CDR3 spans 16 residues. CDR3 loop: CASSLPVGQGPDTQYF. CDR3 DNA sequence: TGTGCCAGCAGCTTGCCTGTGGGACAGGGCCCAGATACGCAGTATTTT. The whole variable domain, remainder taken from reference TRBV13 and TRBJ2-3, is AAGVIQSPRHLIKEKRETATLKCYPIPRHDTVYWYQQGPGQDPQFLISFYEKMQSDKGSIPDRFSAQQFSDYHSELNMSSLELGDSALYFCASSLPVGQGPDTQYFGPGTRLTVL.

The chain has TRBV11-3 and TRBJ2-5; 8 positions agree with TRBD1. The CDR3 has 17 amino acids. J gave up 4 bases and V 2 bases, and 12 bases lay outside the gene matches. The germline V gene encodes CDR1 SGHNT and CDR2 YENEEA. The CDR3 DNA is TGTGCCAGCAGCTTAAAAGGACAGGGCCGGGGGAGAGAGACCCAGTACTTC. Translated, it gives CASSLKGQGRGRETQYF. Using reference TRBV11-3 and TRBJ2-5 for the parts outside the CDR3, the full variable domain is EAGVVQSPRYKIIEKKQPVAFWCNPISGHNTLYWYLQNLGQGPELLIRYENEEAVDDSQLPKDRFSAERLKGVDSTLKIQPAELGDSAVYLCASSLKGQGRGRETQYFGPGTRLLVL.

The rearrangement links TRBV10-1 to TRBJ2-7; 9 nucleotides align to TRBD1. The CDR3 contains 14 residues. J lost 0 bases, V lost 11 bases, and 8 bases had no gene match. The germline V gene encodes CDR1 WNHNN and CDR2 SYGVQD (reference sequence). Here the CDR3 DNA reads TGCGCCGGCTTACAGGGGGCGAGCTCCTACGAGCAGTACGTC. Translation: CAGLQGASSYEQYV.

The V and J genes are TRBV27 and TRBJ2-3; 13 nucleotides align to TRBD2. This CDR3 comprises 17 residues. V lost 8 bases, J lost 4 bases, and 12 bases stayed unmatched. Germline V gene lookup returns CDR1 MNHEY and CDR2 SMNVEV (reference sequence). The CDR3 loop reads CASGRLAGGRGADTQYF. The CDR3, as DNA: TGTGCCAGCGGAAGACTAGCGGGGGGCCGTGGGGCAGATACGCAGTATTTT.

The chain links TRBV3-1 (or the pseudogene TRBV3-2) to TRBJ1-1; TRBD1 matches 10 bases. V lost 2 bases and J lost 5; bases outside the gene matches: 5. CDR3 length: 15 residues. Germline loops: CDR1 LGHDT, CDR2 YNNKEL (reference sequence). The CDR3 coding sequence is TGTGCCAGCAGCCAAATCGGACAGGGGGTGACTGAAGCTTTCTTT. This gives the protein CASSQIGQGVTEAFF.

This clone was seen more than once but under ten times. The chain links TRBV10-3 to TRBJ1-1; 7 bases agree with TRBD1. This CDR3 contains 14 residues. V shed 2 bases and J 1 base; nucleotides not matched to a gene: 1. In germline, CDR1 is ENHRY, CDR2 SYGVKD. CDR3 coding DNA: TGTGCCATCAGTGAGGGGGACAGGAACACTGAAGCTTTCTTT. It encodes CAISEGDRNTEAFF.

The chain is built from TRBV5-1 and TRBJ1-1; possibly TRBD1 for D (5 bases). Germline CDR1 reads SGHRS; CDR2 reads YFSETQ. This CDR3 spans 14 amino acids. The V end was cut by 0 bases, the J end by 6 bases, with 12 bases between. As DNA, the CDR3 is TGCGCCAGCAGCTTGGTTCATAGGGGCCCTGAAGCTTTCTTT. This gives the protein CASSLVHRGPEAFF.

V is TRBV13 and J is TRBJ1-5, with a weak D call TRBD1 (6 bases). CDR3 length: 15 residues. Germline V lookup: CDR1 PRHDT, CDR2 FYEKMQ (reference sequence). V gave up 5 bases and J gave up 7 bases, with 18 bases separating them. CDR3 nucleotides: TGTGCCAGCAGCAAAAAAACAGGGTCGAACCAGCCCCAGCATTTT. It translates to CASSKKTGSNQPQHF.

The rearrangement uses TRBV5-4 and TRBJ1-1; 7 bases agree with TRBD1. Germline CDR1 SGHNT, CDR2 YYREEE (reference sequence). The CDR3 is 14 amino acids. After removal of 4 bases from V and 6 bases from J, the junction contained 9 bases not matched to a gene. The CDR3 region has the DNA TGTGCCAGCAGCCAGCCGGGACAGCGGGCTGAAGCTTTCTTT. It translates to CASSQPGQRAEAFF.

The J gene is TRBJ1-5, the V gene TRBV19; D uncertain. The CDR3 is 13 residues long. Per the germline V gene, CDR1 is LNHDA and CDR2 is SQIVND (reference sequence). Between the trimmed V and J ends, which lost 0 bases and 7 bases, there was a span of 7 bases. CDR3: CASSIEGGQPQHF. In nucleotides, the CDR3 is TGTGCCAGTAGTATAGAAGGAGGGCAGCCCCAGCATTTT.

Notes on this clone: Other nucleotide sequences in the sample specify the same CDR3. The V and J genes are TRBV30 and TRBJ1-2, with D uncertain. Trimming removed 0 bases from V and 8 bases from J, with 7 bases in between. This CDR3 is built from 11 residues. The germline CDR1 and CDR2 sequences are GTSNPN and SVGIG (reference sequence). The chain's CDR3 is CAWSVSGGYTF. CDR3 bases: TGTGCCTGGAGTGTAAGCGGAGGCTACACCTTC.

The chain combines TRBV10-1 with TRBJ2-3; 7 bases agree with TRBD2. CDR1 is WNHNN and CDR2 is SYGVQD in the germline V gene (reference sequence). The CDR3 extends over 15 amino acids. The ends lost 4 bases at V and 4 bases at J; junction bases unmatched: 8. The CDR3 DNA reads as TGCGCCAGCAGTGGCGGGGCTAGCGGTGCAGATACGCAGTATTTT. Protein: CASSGGASGADTQYF.

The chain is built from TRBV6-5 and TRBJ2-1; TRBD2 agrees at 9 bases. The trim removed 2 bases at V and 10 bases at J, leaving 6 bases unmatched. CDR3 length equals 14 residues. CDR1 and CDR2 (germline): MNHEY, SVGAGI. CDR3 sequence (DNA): TGTGCCAGCAGTTACGGGGTAGCGGGGGAGGAGCAGTTCTTC. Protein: CASSYGVAGEEQFF.

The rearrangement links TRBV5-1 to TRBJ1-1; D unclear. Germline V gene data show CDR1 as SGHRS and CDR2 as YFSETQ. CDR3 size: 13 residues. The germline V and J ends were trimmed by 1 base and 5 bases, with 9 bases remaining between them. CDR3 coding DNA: TGCGCCAGCAGCTTGCTTCGGGGAACTGAAGCTTTCTTT. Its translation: CASSLLRGTEAFF.

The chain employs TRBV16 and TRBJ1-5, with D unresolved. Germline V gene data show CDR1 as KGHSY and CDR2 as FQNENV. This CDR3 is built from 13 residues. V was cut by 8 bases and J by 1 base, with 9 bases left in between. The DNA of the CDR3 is TGTGCCAGCTGCATGGAGAGCAATCAGCCCCAGCATTTT. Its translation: CASCMESNQPQHF.

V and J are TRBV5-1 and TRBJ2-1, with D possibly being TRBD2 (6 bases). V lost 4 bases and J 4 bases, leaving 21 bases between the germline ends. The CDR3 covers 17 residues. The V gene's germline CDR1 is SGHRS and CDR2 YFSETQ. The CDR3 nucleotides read TGCGCCAGCAGCCCGGCGGTCGGAGGGCAGGGTTACAATGAGCAGTTCTTC. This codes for CASSPAVGGQGYNEQFF.

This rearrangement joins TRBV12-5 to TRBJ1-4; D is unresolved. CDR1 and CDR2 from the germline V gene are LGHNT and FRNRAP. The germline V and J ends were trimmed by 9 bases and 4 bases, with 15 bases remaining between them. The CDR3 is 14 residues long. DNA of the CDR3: TGTGCTAGGAGGCTACCGGAATATAATGAAAAACTGTTTTTT. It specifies CARRLPEYNEKLFF.

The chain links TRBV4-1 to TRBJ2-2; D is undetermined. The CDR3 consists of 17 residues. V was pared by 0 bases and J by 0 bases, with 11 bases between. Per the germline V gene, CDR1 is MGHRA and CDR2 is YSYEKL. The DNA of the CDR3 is TGCGCCAGCAGCCAAGATTTACGGAGCTCGAACACCGGGGAGCTGTTTTTT. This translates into CASSQDLRSSNTGELFF.